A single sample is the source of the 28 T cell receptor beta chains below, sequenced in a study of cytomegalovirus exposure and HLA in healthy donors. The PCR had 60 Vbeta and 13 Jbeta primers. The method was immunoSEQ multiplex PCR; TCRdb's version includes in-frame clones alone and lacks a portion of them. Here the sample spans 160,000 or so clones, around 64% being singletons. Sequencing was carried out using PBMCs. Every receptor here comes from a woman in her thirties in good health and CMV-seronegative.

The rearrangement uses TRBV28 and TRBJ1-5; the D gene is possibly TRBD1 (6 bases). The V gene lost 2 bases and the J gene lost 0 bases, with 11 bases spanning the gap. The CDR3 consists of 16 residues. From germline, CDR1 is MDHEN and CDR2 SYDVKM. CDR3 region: CASSLKQGYSNQPQHF. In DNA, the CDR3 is TGTGCCAGCAGTTTAAAACAGGGATATAGCAATCAGCCCCAGCATTTT.

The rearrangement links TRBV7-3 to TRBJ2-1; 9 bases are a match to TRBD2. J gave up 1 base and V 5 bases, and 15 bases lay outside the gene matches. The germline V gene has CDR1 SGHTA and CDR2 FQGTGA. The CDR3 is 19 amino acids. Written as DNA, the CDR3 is TGTGCCAGCAGCCCAACCTCTGCGGCGGGGGGGTGGTCCTACAATGAGCAGTTCTTC. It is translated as CASSPTSAAGGWSYNEQFF.

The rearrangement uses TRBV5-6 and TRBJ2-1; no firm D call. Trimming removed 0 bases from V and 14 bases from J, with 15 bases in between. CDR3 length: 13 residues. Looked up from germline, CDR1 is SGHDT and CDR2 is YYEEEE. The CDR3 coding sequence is TGTGCCAGCAGCTTGGAGAGAAACCCGTCGGAGTTCTTC. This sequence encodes CASSLERNPSEFF.

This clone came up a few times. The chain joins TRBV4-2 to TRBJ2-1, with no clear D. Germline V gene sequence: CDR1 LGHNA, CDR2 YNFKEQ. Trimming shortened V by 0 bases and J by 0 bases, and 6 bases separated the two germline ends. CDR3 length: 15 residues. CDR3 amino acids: CASSQDLGSYNEQFF. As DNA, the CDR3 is TGTGCCAGCAGCCAAGATCTCGGCTCCTACAATGAGCAGTTCTTC.

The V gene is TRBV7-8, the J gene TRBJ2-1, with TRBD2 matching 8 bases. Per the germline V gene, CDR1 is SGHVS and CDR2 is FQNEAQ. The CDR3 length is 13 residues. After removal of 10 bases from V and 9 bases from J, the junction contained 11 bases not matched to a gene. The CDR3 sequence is CATLGREGREQFF. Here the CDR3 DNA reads TGTGCCACCCTAGGACGGGAGGGGCGTGAGCAGTTCTTC.

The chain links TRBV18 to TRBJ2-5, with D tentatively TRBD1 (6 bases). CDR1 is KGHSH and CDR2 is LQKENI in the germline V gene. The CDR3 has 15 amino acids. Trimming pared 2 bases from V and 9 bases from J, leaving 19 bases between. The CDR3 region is CASSPSAARGTPQYF. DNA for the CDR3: TGTGCCAGCTCACCAAGCGCGGCCAGGGGCACTCCCCAGTACTTC.

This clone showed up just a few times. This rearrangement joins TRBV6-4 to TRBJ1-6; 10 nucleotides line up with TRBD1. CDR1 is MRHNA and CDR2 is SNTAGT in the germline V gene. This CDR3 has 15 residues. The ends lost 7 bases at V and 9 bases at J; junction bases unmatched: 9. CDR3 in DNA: TGTGCCAGCAAGGAAACGACAGGGGGCACTTCACCCCTCCACTTT. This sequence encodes CASKETTGGTSPLHF.

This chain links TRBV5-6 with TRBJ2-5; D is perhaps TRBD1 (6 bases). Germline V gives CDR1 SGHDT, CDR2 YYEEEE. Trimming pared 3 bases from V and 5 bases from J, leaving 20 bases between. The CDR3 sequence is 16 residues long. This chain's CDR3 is CASSSRYDRHGETQYF. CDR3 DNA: TGTGCCAGCAGCTCCCGATACGACAGGCACGGCGAGACCCAGTACTTC.

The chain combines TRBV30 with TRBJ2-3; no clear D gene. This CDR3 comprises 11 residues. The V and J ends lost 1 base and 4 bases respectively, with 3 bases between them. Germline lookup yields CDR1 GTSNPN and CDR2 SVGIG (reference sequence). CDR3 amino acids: CAWSGADTQYF. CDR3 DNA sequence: TGTGCCTGGAGTGGAGCAGATACGCAGTATTTT.

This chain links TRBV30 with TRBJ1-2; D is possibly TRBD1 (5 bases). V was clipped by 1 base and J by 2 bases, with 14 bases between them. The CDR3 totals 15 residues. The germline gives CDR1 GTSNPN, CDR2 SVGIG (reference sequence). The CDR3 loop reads CAWSGLAGRNYGYTF. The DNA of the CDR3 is TGTGCCTGGAGTGGGTTGGCAGGGAGGAACTATGGCTACACCTTC.

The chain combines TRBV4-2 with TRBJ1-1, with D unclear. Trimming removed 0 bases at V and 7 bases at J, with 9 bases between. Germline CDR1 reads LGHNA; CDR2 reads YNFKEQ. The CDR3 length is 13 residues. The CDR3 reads CASSQENGREAFF. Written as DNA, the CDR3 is TGTGCCAGCAGCCAAGAGAACGGTCGTGAAGCTTTCTTT.

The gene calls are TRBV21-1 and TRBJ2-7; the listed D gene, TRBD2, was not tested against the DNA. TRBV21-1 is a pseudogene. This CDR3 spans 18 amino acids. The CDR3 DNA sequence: TGTGCCAGCAGCAAAGTCGCTGGTGGGGAGCGGATAGCCTACGAGCAGTACTTC. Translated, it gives CASSKVAGGERIAYEQYF.

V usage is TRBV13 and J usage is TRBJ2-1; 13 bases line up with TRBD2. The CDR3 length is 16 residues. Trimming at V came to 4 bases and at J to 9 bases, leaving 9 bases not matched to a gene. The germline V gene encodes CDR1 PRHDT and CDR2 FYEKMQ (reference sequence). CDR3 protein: CASSSTAGTSGVEQFF. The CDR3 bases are TGTGCCAGCAGCTCGACCGCCGGGACTAGCGGGGTTGAGCAGTTCTTC.

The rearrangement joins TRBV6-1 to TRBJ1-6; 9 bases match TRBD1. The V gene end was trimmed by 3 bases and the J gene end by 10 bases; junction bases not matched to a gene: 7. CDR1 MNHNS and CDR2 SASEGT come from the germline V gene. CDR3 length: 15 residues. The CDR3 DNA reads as TGTGCCAGCAGTGACCGGGACAGGGAGAAGTCACCCCTCCACTTT. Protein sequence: CASSDRDREKSPLHF.

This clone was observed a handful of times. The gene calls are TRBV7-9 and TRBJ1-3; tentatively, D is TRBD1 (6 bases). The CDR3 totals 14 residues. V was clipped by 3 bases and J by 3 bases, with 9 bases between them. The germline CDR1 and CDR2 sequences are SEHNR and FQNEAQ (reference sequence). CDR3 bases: TGTGCCAGCAGCTTCTCAGGGGTTGGAAACACCATATATTTT. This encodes CASSFSGVGNTIYF. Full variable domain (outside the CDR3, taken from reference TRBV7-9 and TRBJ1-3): DTGVSQNPRHKITKRGQNVTFRCDPISEHNRLYWYRQTLGQGPEFLTYFQNEAQLEKSRLLSDRFSAERPKGSFSTLEIQRTEQGDSAMYLCASSFSGVGNTIYFGEGSWLTVV.

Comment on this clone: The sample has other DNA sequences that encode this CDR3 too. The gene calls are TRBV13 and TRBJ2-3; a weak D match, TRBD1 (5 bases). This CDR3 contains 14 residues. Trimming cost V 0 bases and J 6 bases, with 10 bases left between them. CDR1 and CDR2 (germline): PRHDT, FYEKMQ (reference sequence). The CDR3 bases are TGTGCCAGCAGCTTAGGGCAGGGTGTCGATACGCAGTATTTT. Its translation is CASSLGQGVDTQYF.

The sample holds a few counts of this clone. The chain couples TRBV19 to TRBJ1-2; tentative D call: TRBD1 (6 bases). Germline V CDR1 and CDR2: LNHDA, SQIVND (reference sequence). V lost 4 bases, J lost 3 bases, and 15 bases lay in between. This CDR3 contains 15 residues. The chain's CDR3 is CASSNGQPIHYGYTF. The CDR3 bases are TGTGCCAGTAGTAACGGACAGCCTATCCACTATGGCTACACCTTC.

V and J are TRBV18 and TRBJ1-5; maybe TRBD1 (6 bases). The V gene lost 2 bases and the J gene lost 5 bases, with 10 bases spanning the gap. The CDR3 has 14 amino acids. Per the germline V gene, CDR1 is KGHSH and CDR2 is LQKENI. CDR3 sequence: CASSPRDTYQPQHF. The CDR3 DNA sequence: TGTGCCAGCTCACCAAGGGACACCTATCAGCCCCAGCATTTT.

In DNA, the CDR3 is TGTGCCAGCTCCGGTAAACTAGCGGGGCAAGAGACCCAGTACTTC. As protein: CASSGKLAGQETQYF. V and J are TRBV18 and TRBJ2-5; 10 bases fit TRBD2. V shed 6 bases and J 2 bases; nucleotides not matched to a gene: 6. The CDR3 runs to 15 residues. Germline CDR1 reads KGHSH; CDR2 reads LQKENI.

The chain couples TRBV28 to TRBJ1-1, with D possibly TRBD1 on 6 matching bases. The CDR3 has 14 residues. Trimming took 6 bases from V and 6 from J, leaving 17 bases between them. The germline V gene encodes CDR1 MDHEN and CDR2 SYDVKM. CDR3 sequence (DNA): TGTGCCAGCAGCTTGTACCAGGGGTTATCTGAAGCTTTCTTT. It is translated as CASSLYQGLSEAFF.

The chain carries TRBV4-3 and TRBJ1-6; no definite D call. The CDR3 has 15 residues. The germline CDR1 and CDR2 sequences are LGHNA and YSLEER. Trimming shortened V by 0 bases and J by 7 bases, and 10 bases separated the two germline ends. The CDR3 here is CASSQEGGDNSPLHF. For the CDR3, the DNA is TGCGCCAGCAGCCAAGAAGGAGGTGACAATTCACCCCTCCACTTT.

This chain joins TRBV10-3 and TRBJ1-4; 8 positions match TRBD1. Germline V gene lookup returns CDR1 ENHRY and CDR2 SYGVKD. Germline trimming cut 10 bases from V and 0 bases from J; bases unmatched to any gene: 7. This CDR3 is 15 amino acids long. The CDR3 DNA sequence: TGTGCCACGACAGGGGCCCTCTCAACTAATGAAAAACTGTTTTTT. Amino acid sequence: CATTGALSTNEKLFF.

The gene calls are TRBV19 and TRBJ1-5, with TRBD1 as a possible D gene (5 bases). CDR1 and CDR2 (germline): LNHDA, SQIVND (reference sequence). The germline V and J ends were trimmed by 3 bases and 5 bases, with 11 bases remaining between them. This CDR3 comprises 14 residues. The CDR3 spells CASSIEDTYQPQHF. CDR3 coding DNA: TGTGCCAGTAGTATCGAGGACACCTATCAGCCCCAGCATTTT.

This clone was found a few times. CDR3 DNA sequence: TGTGCCAGCAGCCACGGGGAGGGGCAGGCGTTCGAAAAACTGTTTTTT. Protein product: CASSHGEGQAFEKLFF. The V and J genes are TRBV4-2 and TRBJ1-4; tentatively, D is TRBD1 (5 bases). Germline CDR1 is LGHNA and CDR2 is YNFKEQ. V gave up 3 bases and J gave up 8 bases, with 19 bases separating them. The CDR3 has 16 amino acids.

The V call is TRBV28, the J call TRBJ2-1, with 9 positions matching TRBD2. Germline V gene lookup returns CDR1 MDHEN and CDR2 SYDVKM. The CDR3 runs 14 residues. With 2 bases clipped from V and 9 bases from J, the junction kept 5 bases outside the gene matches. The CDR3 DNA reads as TGTGCCAGCAGTTTAAATAGCGGGAGAGGTGAGCAGTTCTTC. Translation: CASSLNSGRGEQFF.

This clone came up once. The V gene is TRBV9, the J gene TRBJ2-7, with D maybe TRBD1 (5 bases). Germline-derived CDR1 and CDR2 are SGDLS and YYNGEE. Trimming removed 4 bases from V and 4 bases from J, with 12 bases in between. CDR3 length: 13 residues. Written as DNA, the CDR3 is TGTGCCAGCAGCCCTAGGGGATTTTACGAGCAGTACTTC. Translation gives CASSPRGFYEQYF.

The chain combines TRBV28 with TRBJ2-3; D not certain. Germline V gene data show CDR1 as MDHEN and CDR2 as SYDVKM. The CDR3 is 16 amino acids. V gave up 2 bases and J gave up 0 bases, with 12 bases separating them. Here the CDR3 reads CASSLVTAASTDTQYF. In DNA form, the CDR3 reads TGTGCCAGCAGTTTAGTGACTGCAGCTAGCACAGATACGCAGTATTTT.

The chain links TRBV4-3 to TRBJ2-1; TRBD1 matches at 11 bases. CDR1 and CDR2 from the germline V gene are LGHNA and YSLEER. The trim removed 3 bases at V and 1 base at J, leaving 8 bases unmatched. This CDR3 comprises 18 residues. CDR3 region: CASSHGTGGGGSYNEQFF. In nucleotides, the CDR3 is TGCGCCAGCAGCCATGGGACAGGGGGAGGGGGATCCTACAATGAGCAGTTCTTC.